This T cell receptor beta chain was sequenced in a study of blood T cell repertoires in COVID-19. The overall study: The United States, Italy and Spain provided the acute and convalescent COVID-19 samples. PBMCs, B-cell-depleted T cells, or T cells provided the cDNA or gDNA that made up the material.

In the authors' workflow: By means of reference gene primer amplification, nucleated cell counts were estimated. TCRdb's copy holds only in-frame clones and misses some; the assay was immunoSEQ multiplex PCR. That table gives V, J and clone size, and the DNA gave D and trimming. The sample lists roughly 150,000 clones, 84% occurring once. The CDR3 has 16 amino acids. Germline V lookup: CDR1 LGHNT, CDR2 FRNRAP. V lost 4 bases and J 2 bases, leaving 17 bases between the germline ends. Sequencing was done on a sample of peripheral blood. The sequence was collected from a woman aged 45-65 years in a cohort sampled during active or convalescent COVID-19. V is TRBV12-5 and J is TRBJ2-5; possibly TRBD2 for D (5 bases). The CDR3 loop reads CASGWGTSGSQETQYF. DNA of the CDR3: TGTGCTAGTGGTTGGGGAACGTCGGGGAGTCAAGAGACCCAGTACTTC.